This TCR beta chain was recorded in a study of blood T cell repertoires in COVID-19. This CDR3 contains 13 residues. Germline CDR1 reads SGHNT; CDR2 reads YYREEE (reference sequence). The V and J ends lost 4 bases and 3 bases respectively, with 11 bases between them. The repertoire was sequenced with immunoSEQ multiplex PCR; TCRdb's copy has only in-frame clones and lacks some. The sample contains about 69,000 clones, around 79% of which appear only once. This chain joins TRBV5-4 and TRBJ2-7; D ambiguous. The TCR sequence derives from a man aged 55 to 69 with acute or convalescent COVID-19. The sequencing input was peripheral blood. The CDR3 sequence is CASSLGLGYEQYF. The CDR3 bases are TGTGCCAGCAGCCTGGGCCTAGGCTACGAGCAGTACTTC.